Described below is a single T cell receptor (beta chain) sequence and its context. Its specificity is unknown. CDR1 and CDR2 (germline): SGHTA, FQGTGA. V lost 0 bases, J lost 4 bases, and 4 bases lay in between. CDR3 length: 14 amino acids. The sample comes from a study of cytomegalovirus exposure and HLA in healthy donors. Study-wide results and limits: Common viral pathogens were later found to be apparently linked to several of the most significant clusters. As immune exposure information, only CMV serostatus was available. Compared with the roughly 670-donor mean, an Asian-associated ancestry cluster reportedly had fewer N-insertions, according to a later analysis.

Researchers ran the PCR with 60 Vbeta and 13 Jbeta primers. The protocol was immunoSEQ multiplex PCR, while the TCRdb copy is restricted to in-frame clones and leaves out a portion. The sample contains 300,000 or so clones, 84% of which appear only once. This TCR derives from a woman aged 40 to 50 in good health and CMV-seropositive. Sequenced: PBMCs. The V gene is TRBV7-3, the J gene TRBJ1-6; unclear D gene. DNA for the CDR3: TGTGCCAGCAGCTTAACCGCGTATAATTCACCCCTCCACTTT. It encodes CASSLTAYNSPLHF. Full variable domain (missing parts from reference TRBV7-3 and TRBJ1-6): GAGVSQTPSNKVTEKGKYVELRCDPISGHTALYWYRQSLGQGPEFLIYFQGTGAADDSGLPNDRFFAVRPEGSVSTLKIQRTERGDSAVYLCASSLTAYNSPLHFGNGTRLTVT.